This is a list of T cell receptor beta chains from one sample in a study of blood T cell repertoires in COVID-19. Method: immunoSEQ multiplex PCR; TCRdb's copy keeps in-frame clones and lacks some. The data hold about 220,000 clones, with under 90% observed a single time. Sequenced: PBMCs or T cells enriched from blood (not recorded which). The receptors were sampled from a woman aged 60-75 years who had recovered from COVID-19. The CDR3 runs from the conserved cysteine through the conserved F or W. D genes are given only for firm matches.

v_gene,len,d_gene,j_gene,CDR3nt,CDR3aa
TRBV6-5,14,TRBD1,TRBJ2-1,TGTGCCAGCTCATCCGGGACAGTGTACAATGAGCAGTTCTTC,CASSSGTVYNEQFF
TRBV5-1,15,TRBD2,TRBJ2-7,TGCGCCAGCAGCAAGCTAGCGGGGAGCTCCTACGAGCAGTACTTC,CASSKLAGSSYEQYF
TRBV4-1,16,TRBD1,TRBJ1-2,TGCGCCAGCAGCCAAGACCCGGACAGGGGGAACTATGGCTACACCTTC,CASSQDPDRGNYGYTF
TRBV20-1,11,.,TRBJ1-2,TGCAGTGCGTCCACAGGGAGTGGCTACACCTTC,CSASTGSGYTF
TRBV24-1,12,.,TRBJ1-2,TGTGCCACCAGTGATGAGGGCTATGGCTACACCTTC,CATSDEGYGYTF
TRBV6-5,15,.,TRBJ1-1,TGTGCCAGCAGACCCCCGGGACAAGCAAACACTGAAGCTTTCTTT,CASRPPGQANTEAFF
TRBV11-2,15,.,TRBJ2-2,TGTGCCAGCAGCTTATATGGAGCGAACACCGGGGAGCTGTTTTTT,CASSLYGANTGELFF
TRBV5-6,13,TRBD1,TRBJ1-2,TGTGCCAGCGGGGACAGGGTCTGGTATGGCTACACCTTC,CASGDRVWYGYTF
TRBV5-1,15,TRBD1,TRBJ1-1,TGCGCCAGCAGCTTGGAGGCAGGGGGTCACACTGAAGCTTTCTTT,CASSLEAGGHTEAFF
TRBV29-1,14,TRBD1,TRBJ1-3,TGCAGCGTGGTCACAGGGGGCTCTGGAAACACCATATATTTT,CSVVTGGSGNTIYF
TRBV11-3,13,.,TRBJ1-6,TGTGCCAGCAGCTTAGAGAGGGATTCACCCCTCCACTTT,CASSLERDSPLHF
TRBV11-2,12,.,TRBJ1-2,TGTGCCAGCAGCATTGTCTCGTATGGCTACACCTTC,CASSIVSYGYTF
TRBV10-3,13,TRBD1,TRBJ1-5,TGTGCCACCCACGGGGACAGCGATCAGCCCCAGCATTTT,CATHGDSDQPQHF
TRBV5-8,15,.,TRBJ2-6,TGTGCCAGCAGCTTGGGGCACTCTGGGGCCAACGTCCTGACTTTC,CASSLGHSGANVLTF
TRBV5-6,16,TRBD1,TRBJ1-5,TGTGCCAGCAGCCAGTTGTCCTGGGGACAGGATCAGCCCCAGCATTTT,CASSQLSWGQDQPQHF
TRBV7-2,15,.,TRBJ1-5,TGTGCCAGCAGCTCGTCCAGACATAGCAATCAGCCCCAGCATTTT,CASSSSRHSNQPQHF
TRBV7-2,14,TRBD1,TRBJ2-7,TGTGCCAGCAGCCGGACAGGGGGCGCTTACGAGCAGTACTTC,CASSRTGGAYEQYF
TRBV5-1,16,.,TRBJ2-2,TGCGCCAGCAGCTTGGCGGGGGAGTTGAGTACCGGGGAGCTGTTTTTT,CASSLAGELSTGELFF
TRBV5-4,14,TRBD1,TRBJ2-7,TGTGCCAGCCGATCCGAACAGGGGGCCTACGAGCAGTACTTC,CASRSEQGAYEQYF
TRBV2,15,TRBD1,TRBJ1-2,TGTGCCAGCAGTGAAAGGGGACAGGGTAACTATGGCTACACCTTC,CASSERGQGNYGYTF
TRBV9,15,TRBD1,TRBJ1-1,TGTGCCAGCAGCGTTCGGCCTCAGGGGGACACTGAAGCTTTCTTT,CASSVRPQGDTEAFF
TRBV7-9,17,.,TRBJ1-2,TGTGCCAGCAGCTTAGGCTTAGGGGCCCCGGGCCTCTATGGCTACACCTTC,CASSLGLGAPGLYGYTF
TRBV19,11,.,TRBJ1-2,TGTGCCAGCTGGGGCATGAGTGGCTACACCTTC,CASWGMSGYTF
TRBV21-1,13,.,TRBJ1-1,TGTGCCAGCAGCAAACTAGGGACTGCTGAAGCTTTCTTT,CASSKLGTAEAFF
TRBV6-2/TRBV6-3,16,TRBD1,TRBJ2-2,TGTGCCAGCAGTTACTCACTGACAGGGGACACCGGGGAGCTGTTTTTT,CASSYSLTGDTGELFF
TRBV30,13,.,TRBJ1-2,TGTGCCTGGTCGCTAATAACAGGGACCGGCTACACCTTC,CAWSLITGTGYTF
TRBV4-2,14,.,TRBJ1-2,TGTGCCAGCAGCCAAAACACAGACACTTATGGCTACACCTTC,CASSQNTDTYGYTF
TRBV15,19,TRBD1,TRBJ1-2,TGTGCCACCAGGGCGGGGACAGGGGCGTCGTGGGCGGCTAACTATGGCTACACCTTC,CATRAGTGASWAANYGYTF
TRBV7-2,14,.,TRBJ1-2,TGTGCCAGCAGTTTCACTCCCCGGGACTATGGCTACACCTTC,CASSFTPRDYGYTF
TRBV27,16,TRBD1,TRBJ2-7,TGTGCCAGCAGATTAAAGGGACAGGGGAGTGCCTACGAGCAGTACTTC,CASRLKGQGSAYEQYF
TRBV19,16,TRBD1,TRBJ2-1,TGTGCCAGTAGTATAGATCTGAACAGGGGGCTGATTGAGCAGTTCTTC,CASSIDLNRGLIEQFF
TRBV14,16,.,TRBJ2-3,TGTGCCAGCAGCCAAAGCCGGGTCGTGGGCACAGATACGCAGTATTTT,CASSQSRVVGTDTQYF
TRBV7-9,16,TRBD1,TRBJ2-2,TGTGCCAGCAGCCGCGCGACAGGGATGGACACCGGGGAGCTGTTTTTT,CASSRATGMDTGELFF